A single sample gave rise to the 10 T cell receptor beta chains below, sequenced in a study of T cells in Graves' hyperthyroidism and ophthalmopathy. Amplified TCR beta CDR3 regions derived from RNA transcripts. HTBI primers were used for first-round RT-PCR of the TCR CDR3. TCRdb processed the multiplex PCR reads anew with MiXCR; each CDR3 protein has one entry. The sample shows 650,000 to 850,000 distinct CDR3 sequences, around 20% of them seen only once. Sample: blood. The receptors here all came from a woman aged 50 to 60 with Graves' hyperthyroidism that later progressed to Graves' ophthalmopathy.

This rearrangement joins TRBV13 to TRBJ1-3, with D unclear. The V end was cut by 5 bases, the J end by 2 bases, with 13 bases between. Germline V gene lookup returns CDR1 PRHDT and CDR2 FYEKMQ (reference sequence). The CDR3 length is 15 residues. The CDR3 coding sequence is TGTGCCAGCAGCCTGGGCCACCTTACTGGAAACACCATATATTTT. It codes for CASSLGHLTGNTIYF.

This clonotype was recorded a few times. The chain combines TRBV27 with TRBJ1-5; TRBD1 matches at 8 bases. V lost 10 bases and J lost 7; bases outside the gene matches: 6. CDR1 is MNHEY and CDR2 is SMNVEV in the germline V gene (reference sequence). The CDR3 spans 12 residues. CDR3 in DNA: TGTGCCACTGGACAGGGCAGACAGCCCCAGCATTTT. It encodes CATGQGRQPQHF.

This clonotype was detected only a few times. The V call is TRBV19, the J call TRBJ1-3; 7 nucleotides line up with TRBD1. This CDR3 comprises 15 residues. Trimming at V came to 3 bases and at J to 1 base, leaving 3 bases not matched to a gene. Germline V gene sequence: CDR1 LNHDA, CDR2 SQIVND (reference sequence). The CDR3 DNA sequence: TGTGCCAGTAGTATCTCGACAGGGTCTGGAAACACCATATATTTT. As protein: CASSISTGSGNTIYF.

The V gene is TRBV20-1, the J gene TRBJ2-2; a weak D match, TRBD2 (6 bases). The CDR3 contains 11 residues. Trimming cost V 5 bases and J 7 bases, with 8 bases left between them. Germline-derived CDR1 and CDR2 are DFQATT and SNEGSKA (reference sequence). This CDR3 is CSAGGSGELFF. Here the CDR3 DNA reads TGCAGTGCTGGAGGGAGCGGGGAGCTGTTTTTT.

In its sample, this clonotype was seen many times. J is TRBJ1-1 and V is TRBV5-1, with TRBD1 identical over 8 bases. The length of the CDR3 is 16 residues. The germline CDR1 and CDR2 sequences are SGHRS and YFSETQ. The J segment lost 6 bases and the V segment lost 1 base, leaving 11 bases of the junction unmatched. For the CDR3, the DNA is TGCGCCAGCAGCTTGTACGCACGGACAGGGTGGGCTGAAGCTTTCTTT. Amino acids: CASSLYARTGWAEAFF.

Note on this clonotype: This may stem from a read error, because a much larger clone lies one nucleotide away. CDR3 nucleotides: TGCAGTGCTAGAGCGCGGAGAGGCGATTCACCCCTCCACTTT. Residues: CSARARRGDSPLHF. The genes are TRBV20-1 and TRBJ1-6; no clear D. The CDR3 is 14 residues long. V was pared by 1 base and J by 8 bases, with 12 bases between. Germline values: CDR1 DFQATT, CDR2 SNEGSKA (reference sequence).

This clonotype was detected a few times. The chain carries TRBV4-1 and TRBJ1-1; TRBD1 might be the D (5 bases). The germline gives CDR1 MGHRA, CDR2 YSYEKL. CDR3 length: 16 residues. V shed 4 bases and J shed 0 bases, with 15 bases lying between them. The CDR3 here is CASSRLGRAVNTEAFF. The CDR3 DNA is TGCGCCAGCAGCCGCCTGGGCAGGGCAGTGAACACTGAAGCTTTCTTT.

This clonotype showed up many times. V is TRBV6-2 or TRBV6-3 and J is TRBJ1-1; D not certain. The CDR3 has 16 amino acids. The V end was cut by 2 bases, the J end by 1 base, with 14 bases between. The germline CDR1 and CDR2 sequences are MNHEY and SVGEGT. The CDR3 region has the DNA TGTGCCAGCAGTTACCAGGTAGGCAGACGGAACACTGAAGCTTTCTTT. It yields the protein CASSYQVGRRNTEAFF.

V and J are TRBV6-1 and TRBJ1-1; D is undetermined. The CDR3 consists of 18 residues. Trimming stripped 6 bases from V and 0 bases from J, with 23 bases between. Germline lookup yields CDR1 MNHNS and CDR2 SASEGT. CDR3 sequence: CASSHQLVGSFMNTEAFF. CDR3 sequence (DNA): TGTGCCAGCAGCCACCAACTGGTAGGGTCTTTCATGAACACTGAAGCTTTCTTT.

This clonotype showed up just a few times. V usage is TRBV14 and J usage is TRBJ1-4; unclear D gene. Trimming shortened V by 1 base and J by 1 base, and 13 bases separated the two germline ends. Germline loops: CDR1 SGHDN, CDR2 FVKESK. This CDR3 is built from 17 residues. In nucleotides, the CDR3 is TGTGCCAGCAGCCAAGTTGTCCCCGCGGGAACTAATGAAAAACTGTTTTTT. Its protein is CASSQVVPAGTNEKLFF.